The 16 T cell receptor beta chains given below trace back to one sample, sequenced in a study of regulatory T cells in long-lasting Graves disease (dated by TCRdb to 2020 to 2022). Library preparation employed multiplex PCR. For sequencing, an Illumina HiSeq 4000 was employed. TCR beta libraries were built with iRepertoire HTBI primers and Arm-PCR amplification of CDR3 regions. TCRdb reanalyzed the raw reads on its own, using fastp at Q25 for trimming and MiXCR for clone calling, and kept in-frame beta chains. Duplicate CDR3 protein sequences are folded into a single record with the most common DNA and genes. This sample holds fewer than 400,000 distinct CDR3 sequences; around 20% were observed only once. The ten largest make up 20% to 25% of the sample. According to the study, the label for this sample's time point signals: persistent/refractory GD, antithyroid drugs over 5 years with positive TRAb. For both TCR sequencing and RNA sequencing, RNA was extracted from PBMCs in TRIzol.

Sequencing used peripheral blood mononuclear cells (PBMCs), obtained when the disease was refractory, from a patient treated with antithyroid drugs. The source of these receptors is a female donor with Graves disease.

This clonotype showed up many times. This chain connects TRBV7-3 to TRBJ2-7; D tentatively fits TRBD1 or TRBD2 (5 bases each). The germline V gene encodes CDR1 SGHTA and CDR2 FQGTGA. This CDR3 is built from 15 residues. Deletions cut 6 bases from V and 4 bases from J, with 19 bases between. This CDR3 reads CASRLPGPAVYEQYF. The CDR3 DNA sequence: TGTGCCAGCAGACTACCGGGACCCGCGGTTTACGAGCAGTACTTC.

In regard to this clonotype: It may be a read error: a sequence one base away is much more abundant. This chain connects TRBV29-1 to TRBJ2-7; 11 positions agree with TRBD2. The CDR3 has 15 residues. Germline V gene lookup returns CDR1 SQVTM and CDR2 ANQGSEA. The CDR3 DNA is TGCAGAGCGATCCCGACTAGCGGGGCATCAGACGAGCAGTACTTC. This sequence encodes CRAIPTSGASDEQYF.

The rearrangement uses TRBV30 and TRBJ2-2, with D perhaps matching TRBD1 (6 bases). Trimming pared 0 bases from V and 5 bases from J, leaving 13 bases between. The CDR3 has 15 amino acids. Per the germline V gene, CDR1 is GTSNPN and CDR2 is SVGIG (reference sequence). CDR3 region: CAWSVPRGHTGELFF. DNA for the CDR3: TGTGCCTGGAGTGTACCCAGGGGACATACCGGGGAGCTGTTTTTT.

This clonotype was found many times. The chain joins TRBV28 to TRBJ2-7, with D perhaps TRBD2 (5 bases). Trimming left V 3 bases short and J 6 bases short, with 15 bases between. In germline, CDR1 is MDHEN, CDR2 SYDVKM. This CDR3 has 14 residues. In DNA form, the CDR3 reads TGTGCCAGCAGTTTTGTGGGAGAGAGGAGCGAGCAGTACTTC. Its translation is CASSFVGERSEQYF. Based on the CDR3 plus reference TRBV28 and TRBJ2-7, the full variable domain is DVKVTQSSRYLVKRTGEKVFLECVQDMDHENMFWYRQDPGLGLRLIYFSYDVKMKEKGDIPEGYSVSREKKERFSLILESASTNQTSMYLCASSFVGERSEQYFGPGTRLTVT.

This clonotype was observed a few times. The gene calls are TRBV7-9 and TRBJ2-7; D not resolved. Germline CDR1 is SEHNR and CDR2 is FQNEAQ (reference sequence). Trimming took off 3 bases at V and 9 bases at J, with 12 bases between the two ends. This CDR3 is 12 amino acids long. The CDR3 protein is CASSFPDSPQYF. DNA for the CDR3: TGTGCCAGCAGCTTCCCCGACTCCCCGCAGTACTTC.

The chain carries TRBV25-1 and TRBJ2-5, with 8 bases that match TRBD2. Germline trimming cut 1 base from V and 4 bases from J; bases unmatched to any gene: 5. Germline-derived CDR1 and CDR2 are MGHDK and SYGVNS. The CDR3 runs to 15 residues. CDR3 protein: CASSEFRTSRETQYF. CDR3 DNA sequence: TGTGCCAGCAGTGAATTCAGGACTAGCAGAGAGACCCAGTACTTC.

The CDR3 region has the DNA TGTGCCAGCAGCTTAGATGGGACCAGTATTCAGTACTTC. The encoded protein is CASSLDGTSIQYF. The chain recombines TRBV7-2 with TRBJ2-4; D possibly uses TRBD1 or TRBD2 (5 bases each). CDR1 and CDR2 from the germline V gene are SGHTA and FQGNSA. The CDR3 sequence is 13 residues long. Trimming left V 1 base short and J 10 bases short, with 11 bases between. Supplemented by reference TRBV7-2 and TRBJ2-4, the full variable domain reads GAGVSQSPSNKVTEKGKDVELRCDPISGHTALYWYRQSLGQGLEFLIYFQGNSAPDKSGLPSDRFSAERTGGSVSTLTIQRTQQEDSAVYLCASSLDGTSIQYFGAGTRLSVL.

This clonotype was seen ten or more times. The chain is built from TRBV12-3 or TRBV12-4 and TRBJ2-2; D unresolved. V dropped 3 bases and J dropped 6 bases, with 11 bases sitting between them. The length of the CDR3 is 14 residues. The CDR3 loop reads CASSFGSLAGELFF. The DNA of the CDR3 is TGTGCCAGCAGTTTTGGCTCCCTCGCCGGGGAGCTGTTTTTT.

This clonotype was seen at least ten times. This sequence joins TRBV28 and TRBJ1-5; weak D call: TRBD1 (6 bases). Germline values: CDR1 MDHEN, CDR2 SYDVKM. V dropped 7 bases and J dropped 9 bases, with 19 bases sitting between them. The CDR3 has 14 residues. The chain's CDR3 is CASIGGGRRMPQHF. CDR3 bases: TGTGCCAGCATTGGGGGGGGCCGTCGGATGCCCCAGCATTTT.

This clonotype was counted ten times or more. The V and J genes are TRBV30 and TRBJ1-5; tentative D call: TRBD1 (6 bases). CDR3 length: 13 residues. Germline CDR1 and CDR2: GTSNPN and SVGIG (reference sequence). V was cut by 0 bases and J by 6 bases, with 9 bases left in between. The CDR3 bases are TGTGCCTGGAGTGTCGGGGGCCTTCAGCCCCAGCATTTT. Protein: CAWSVGGLQPQHF.

The rearrangement links TRBV6-1 to TRBJ2-2; D unresolved. The CDR3 sequence is 18 residues long. Germline loops: CDR1 MNHNS, CDR2 SASEGT. The V end was cut by 2 bases, the J end by 0 bases, with 16 bases between. As DNA, the CDR3 is TGTGCCAGCAGTGAATTGGCGGCCCAGTTCGCGAACACCGGGGAGCTGTTTTTT. Protein sequence: CASSELAAQFANTGELFF.

As concerns this clonotype: With a much larger clone just one base away, this may be a read error. The chain has TRBV27 and TRBJ2-7, with D hard to call. Germline CDR1 and CDR2: MNHEY and SMNVEV (reference sequence). The CDR3 is 15 residues long. V dropped 5 bases and J dropped 1 base, with 15 bases sitting between them. CDR3 protein: CASSPRRSGSYEQYF. CDR3 DNA sequence: TGTGCCAGCAGTCCCCGAAGATCCGGATCCTACGAGCAGTACTTC.

This clonotype has at least ten counts. The chain recombines TRBV30 with TRBJ2-5; 9 bases agree with TRBD2. Germline values: CDR1 GTSNPN, CDR2 SVGIG (reference sequence). This CDR3 is built from 12 residues. V shed 8 bases, J shed 5 bases, and the junction held 6 bases outside the gene matches. The DNA of the CDR3 is TGTGCCCTGGCGGGAGGGATGGAGACCCAGTACTTC. This translates into CALAGGMETQYF.

The CDR3 spells CSARNLVNSYNEQFF. As DNA, the CDR3 is TGCAGTGCTAGAAACCTGGTTAACTCCTACAATGAGCAGTTCTTC. V is TRBV20-1 and J is TRBJ2-1; D call uncertain. The CDR3 extends over 15 amino acids. Germline V gives CDR1 DFQATT, CDR2 SNEGSKA (reference sequence). Trimming stripped 2 bases from V and 0 bases from J, with 11 bases between.

The sample holds one count of this clonotype. The rearrangement uses TRBV18 and TRBJ2-3; D call uncertain. V dropped 2 bases and J dropped 2 bases, with 8 bases sitting between them. The germline gives CDR1 KGHSH, CDR2 LQKENI. This CDR3 contains 14 residues. Here the CDR3 DNA reads TGTGCCAGCTCACCAGGCCCGTTCACAGATACGCAGTATTTT. It translates to CASSPGPFTDTQYF.

This clonotype was seen ten or more times. J is TRBJ2-7 and V is TRBV6-2 or TRBV6-3, with 14 bases that match TRBD2. The trim removed 6 bases at V and 3 bases at J, leaving 4 bases unmatched. CDR1 and CDR2 from the germline V gene are MNHEY and SVGEGT. The CDR3 is 15 residues long. The CDR3 region has the DNA TGTGCCAGCAGCGATGGGACTAGCGGGAGCTACGAGCAGTACTTC. This gives the protein CASSDGTSGSYEQYF.